This is a list of T cell receptor beta chains from one sample in a study of shared clonotypes between healthy human individuals. Here immunoSEQ multiplex PCR was the method, and the copy in TCRdb shows in-frame clones only, minus some. The top ten clones hold 0.1% to 0.15% of a sample with 2 million or so clones, 85% to 95% of them seen once. Input material: naive CD4+ T cells sorted from blood. Source of these receptors: a man aged 18 to 30 in good health. Each CDR3 is given without its conserved first and last residue.

cdr3_aa v_call
ASSPSLLAGGQETQY TRBV18
ASSLSSGSNSPLH TRBV14
ASSPKSTQGCT TRBV4-3
ASSEGGTVNEKLF TRBV6-1
ASSPPGYSPLH TRBV6-6
ASSLVPVGSNQPQH TRBV11-3
ASSREMNTEAF TRBV5-1
ASSRVGAAEETQY TRBV28
ASGLELNKGSSNYGYT TRBV12-5
ASSRTSGSYNEQF TRBV5-4
ASRGTGVVSYEQY TRBV5-1
ASSRQGNSNQPQH TRBV5-1
ASSHKGQAGGYT TRBV7-9
ASSSEGGLNTEAF TRBV7-2
ASTSRGVTSTDTQY TRBV2
ATSRVNEKLF TRBV15
ASNPSGQETQY TRBV19
ASSVSQETQY TRBV2
ASMSRFTSTEAF TRBV6-5
ASSPGLAGVSGELF TRBV18
ASSSLGWGTGGNTEAF TRBV7-9
ASSWGGGHYGYT TRBV2
ASNSKGPNTGELF TRBV5-1
ASTWDRGVETQY TRBV6-1